Below, one T cell receptor beta chain is given with its context. This receptor's antigen is unknown. No much larger clone is present one base from it, and per-base qualities are unavailable. This sample is part of a study of OX40 agonist ivuxolimab in advanced cancers. For the study in its entirety: Ivuxolimab, which targeted the costimulatory receptor OX40 (CD134), was an agonistic, fully human IgG2 monoclonal antibody. Among the 52 dose-escalation patients, roughly 20 had hepatocellular carcinoma, 15 or so melanoma, 9 renal cell carcinoma and 9 head and neck cancer. The monotherapy dose-escalation portion (N ≈ 50 patients) of the phase I ivuxolimab trial is reported in the paper. Peripheral TCRbeta sequencing was intended to test whether TCR sequence diversity was altered and clonal T-cell expansion was caused by ivuxolimab. Partial responses occurred in three dose-escalation patients: two with cutaneous melanoma and one with hepatocellular carcinoma. The dose-escalation cohort was about 83% male with a mean age of approximately 60 years, ranging from about 23 to 85. Patients were allowed to have had prior anti-PD-1, anti-PD-L1 or anti-CTLA-4 therapy, and 40% of the dose-escalation patients had been treated with checkpoint inhibitors. Intravenous ivuxolimab was administered to patients every 2 weeks at six dose levels: 0.01, 0.1, 0.3, 1.5, 3 and 10 mg/kg.

Compared with germline, V lacks 3 bases and J lacks 6 bases; bases without a gene match: 11. The germline V gene provides CDR1 MGHRA and CDR2 YSYEKL. The CDR3 sequence holds 17 residues, the cysteine and phenylalanine included. Solely the CDR3 DNA is kept, with 51 bases framed from the first base. Here is what the overall study found, with its caveats: At doses of 0.1 to 3.0 mg/kg, clonal expansion of both CD4+ and CD8+ blood T cells was observed from baseline to week 6. In partial responders in the 0.1-3.0 mg/kg groups, normalized peripheral clonal expansion was found to be among the lowest, especially among CD8+ T cells. Low levels of normalized T-cell clonal expansion were also seen in some patients who did not respond. After ivuxolimab, expanded clones were on average more numerous among CD8+ T cells than among CD4+ T cells. Which antigens the clonally expanded peripheral T cells were specific for was not determined.

Patients with a history of autoimmune disease or receiving systemic immunosuppression were excluded from the trial. Peripheral blood for TCR sequencing was collected from all dose cohorts at baseline, on cycle 4 day 1, and on cycle 7 day 1. Samples came from an open-label, multicenter, first-in-human phase I dose-escalation trial of ivuxolimab. Adults with locally advanced or metastatic head and neck squamous cell, hepatocellular, melanoma or renal cell carcinoma were enrolled in the trial. Before TCR sequencing, CD4+ T cells and CD8+ T cells were sorted from peripheral blood as separate populations. For sequencing of the TCRbeta CDR3 region, genomic DNA was extracted from the sorted cells. The immunoSEQ Assay was used for sequencing of TCRbeta CDR3 regions. TCRdb stores this immuneACCESS table with in-frame sequences only. Part of the clones is absent; in the studies checked, under half of the shortfall reflects unresolved V genes, and no reason is known for the rest. This sample gives 60,000 to 80,000 clones in total; 84% of them show up just once. The top ten clones comprise around 1.5% of the sample.

Here the sequenced sample was CD4+ or CD8+ T cells sorted from blood, taken in a trial of the OX40 agonist ivuxolimab. The chain joins TRBV4-1 to TRBJ2-3; 11 central bases correspond to TRBD2. This clonotype was obtained from an adult with an advanced solid tumor such as melanoma, head and neck, liver or kidney cancer. The CDR3 region reads CASSQGTSGIPMDTQYF. The nucleotides are TGCGCCAGCAGCCAGGGGACTAGCGGAATCCCCATGGATACGCAGTATTTT.